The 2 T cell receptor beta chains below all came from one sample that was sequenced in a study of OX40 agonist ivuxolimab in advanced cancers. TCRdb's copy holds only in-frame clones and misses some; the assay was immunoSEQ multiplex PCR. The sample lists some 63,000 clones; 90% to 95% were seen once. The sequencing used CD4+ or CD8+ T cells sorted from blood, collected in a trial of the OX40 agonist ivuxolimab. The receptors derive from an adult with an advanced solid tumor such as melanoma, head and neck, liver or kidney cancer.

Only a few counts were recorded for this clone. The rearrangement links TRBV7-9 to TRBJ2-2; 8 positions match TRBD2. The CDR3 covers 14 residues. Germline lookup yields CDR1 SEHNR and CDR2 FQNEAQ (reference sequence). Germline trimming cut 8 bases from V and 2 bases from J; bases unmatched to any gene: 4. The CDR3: CASGTSTNTGELFF. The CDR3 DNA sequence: TGTGCCAGCGGGACTAGTACCAACACCGGGGAGCTGTTTTTT.

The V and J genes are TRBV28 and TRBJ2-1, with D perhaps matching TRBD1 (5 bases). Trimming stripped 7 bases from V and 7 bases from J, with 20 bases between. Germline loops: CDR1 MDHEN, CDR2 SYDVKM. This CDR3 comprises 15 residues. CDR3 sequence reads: CASTARVGVRNEQFF. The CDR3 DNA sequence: TGTGCCAGCACCGCTAGGGTAGGGGTAAGGAATGAGCAGTTCTTC.